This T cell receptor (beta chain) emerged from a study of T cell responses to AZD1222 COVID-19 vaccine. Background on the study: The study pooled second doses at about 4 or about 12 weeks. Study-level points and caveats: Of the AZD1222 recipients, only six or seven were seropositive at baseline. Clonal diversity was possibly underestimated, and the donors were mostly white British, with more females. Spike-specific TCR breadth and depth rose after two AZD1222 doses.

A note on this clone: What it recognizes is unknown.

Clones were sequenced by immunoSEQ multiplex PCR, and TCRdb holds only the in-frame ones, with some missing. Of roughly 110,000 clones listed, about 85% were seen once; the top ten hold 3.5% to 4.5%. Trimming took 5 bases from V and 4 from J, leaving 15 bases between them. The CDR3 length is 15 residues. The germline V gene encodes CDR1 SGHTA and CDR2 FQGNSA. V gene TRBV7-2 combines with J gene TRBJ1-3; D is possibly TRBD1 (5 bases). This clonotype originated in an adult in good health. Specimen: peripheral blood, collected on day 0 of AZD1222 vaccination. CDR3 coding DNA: TGTGCCAGCAGCCCCCAATCGGGGGAAGGAAACACCATATATTTT. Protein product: CASSPQSGEGNTIYF.